This T cell receptor (beta chain) derives from a study of T-cell reconstitution after alpha-beta-depleted transplantation in children. Whole-study results and caveats: Recipient T cells and thymic progenitors that survived gave rise to the high TCRbeta diversity observed at day 60 in some patients. Expanded clones from the graft, numbering several hundred, reportedly supplied alpha-beta T cells about two months after transplant. Hyperexpanded clones declined; after one year, newly produced T cells mostly supplied diversity.

This clonotype appeared a few times. Its cognate antigen is unknown. A TCRbeta library incorporating unique molecular identifiers was prepared. TCRdb reanalysed the PCR reads using MiXCR and keeps one entry per CDR3 protein. In the table there are roughly 790,000 distinct CDR3 sequences, around 15% of which are singletons. The CDR3 loop spans 18 amino acids. V shed 7 bases and J 3 bases; nucleotides not matched to a gene: 13. Per germline, CDR1 LGHNA and CDR2 YNFKEQ. The chain uses TRBV4-2 and TRBJ2-1; 12 nucleotides match TRBD2. Sequencing was performed on PBMCs, mostly from graft donor cells, taken 360 days after TCRalphabeta/CD19-depleted stem cell transplant. The origin of this receptor is a male patient aged 10 to 17 who had a stem cell transplant for acute lymphoblastic leukemia, so the T cells may come from the graft donor. The CDR3 here is CASTYQDLAGGGYNEQFF. The DNA for the CDR3 is TGTGCCAGCACCTACCAAGATCTAGCGGGAGGGGGCTACAATGAGCAGTTCTTC.